This TCR beta chain was observed in a study of T cell changes during pregnancy in multiple sclerosis. Only one count was recorded for this clone. The repertoire was sequenced with immunoSEQ multiplex PCR; TCRdb's copy has only in-frame clones and lacks some. The sample yields 78,000 or so clones, over 80% seen once. This CDR3 spans 15 amino acids. V was shortened by 3 bases and J by 3 bases, with 14 bases between the two germline ends. In germline, CDR1 is SGHAT, CDR2 FQNNGV. The receptor was derived from a female donor with multiple sclerosis, enrolled in a pregnancy study. This sequence joins TRBV11-2 and TRBJ1-1; tentatively, D is TRBD1 (5 bases). The specimen comprised CD4+ T cells from peripheral blood mononuclear cells, sampled before pregnancy. CDR3 in amino acids: CASSFGGVGDTEAFF. The CDR3 nucleotides are TGTGCCAGCAGCTTTGGCGGGGTAGGGGACACTGAAGCTTTCTTT. The full variable domain, rest sourced from reference TRBV11-2 and TRBJ1-1, is EAGVAQSPRYKIIEKRQSVAFWCNPISGHATLYWYQQILGQGPKLLIQFQNNGVVDDSQLPKDRFSAERLKGVDSTLKIQPAKLEDSAVYLCASSFGGVGDTEAFFGQGTRLTVV.